These T cell receptor beta chains were read from a single sample in a study of T cell repertoires in cytomegalovirus infection. The antigens of these receptors remain unknown. TCRdb ran MiXCR on the reads and lists one entry per CDR3 protein. The data contain under 500,000 distinct CDR3 sequences, roughly 46% of them singletons. Specimen: cultured PBMCs, collected from culture after CMV antigen stimulation. Receptors were obtained from a human donor in good health (CMV status not recorded). Some clones in this sample may be carry-over from other donors' samples. Each CDR3 is given with its conserved first and last residue. The D gene is left open where the match is weak. The size field is filled for only some rows; it gives once, few, many or a size class.

>TRBJ1-2|NA|14|NA|TRBV12-3/TRBV12-4
TGTGCCAGCAGCCCAAAACTGAAAGAGTATGGCTACACCTTC
CASSPKLKEYGYTF
>TRBJ2-3|NA|17|few|TRBV5-4
TGTGCCAGCAGCCCCCGGCCGGGCGGGACAGAAGCAGATACGCAGTATTTT
CASSPRPGGTEADTQYF
>TRBJ2-1|NA|13|NA|TRBV14
TGTGCCAGCAGCCAAGATATCATGGGTGAGCAGTTCTTC
CASSQDIMGEQFF
>TRBJ2-1|NA|15|few|TRBV28
TGTGCCAGCAGTTTTAGGCGGGGATACTACAATGAGCAGTTCTTC
CASSFRRGYYNEQFF
>TRBJ2-2|TRBD1|16|few|TRBV6-2/TRBV6-3
TGTGCCAGCAGTCCCCAGGGGGTCCCGAACACCGGGGAGCTGTTTTTT
CASSPQGVPNTGELFF
>TRBJ2-5|NA|10|NA|TRBV20-1
TGCAGTGGGAGACAAGAGACCCAGTACTTC
CSGRQETQYF
>TRBJ2-5|NA|14|once|TRBV12-3/TRBV12-4
TGTGCCAGCAGTTTTCTAGCGATGGGAGAGACCCAGTACTTC
CASSFLAMGETQYF
>TRBJ1-2|NA|10|NA|TRBV6-1
TGTGCCAGCAGTGAAGACGGCTTGATCTTC
CASSEDGLIF
>TRBJ1-2|TRBD1|13|NA|TRBV2
TGTGCCAGCATCGGACAGGGCTCCTATGGCTACACCTTC
CASIGQGSYGYTF
>TRBJ2-7|NA|12|few|TRBV20-1
TGCAGTGCTAGGACAGGTACCTACGAGCAGTACTTC
CSARTGTYEQYF
>TRBJ1-2|NA|13|NA|TRBV12-3/TRBV12-4
TGTGCCAGCAGTCCTACAGGGCTAAGTGGCTACACCTTC
CASSPTGLSGYTF
>TRBJ2-3|NA|16|NA|TRBV7-2
TGTGCCAGCAGCCGAGAGACCCTCCAGGGCACAGATACGCAGTATTTT
CASSRETLQGTDTQYF
>TRBJ2-7|TRBD2|15|few|TRBV7-2
TGTGCCAGCAGCTTAGGTAGCGGGGGAAACTACGAGCAGTACTTC
CASSLGSGGNYEQYF
>TRBJ1-1|TRBD1|17|NA|TRBV6-6
TGTGCCAGCAGGCCGGGACAGGGGTTTATTAGGAGCACTGAAGCTTTCTTT
CASRPGQGFIRSTEAFF
>TRBJ1-1|TRBD1|14|once|TRBV12-5
TGTGCTAGTGGTTTGGGGACAGGGGTCACTGAAGCTTTCTTT
CASGLGTGVTEAFF
>TRBJ2-7|TRBD2|16|NA|TRBV19
TGTGCCAGTAGACCTCATTCCGGGACTACCCCCTACGAGCAGTACTTC
CASRPHSGTTPYEQYF
>TRBJ2-7|NA|12|many|TRBV7-2
TGTGCCAGCAGCTTAGCGCGGGACGAGCAGTACTTC
CASSLARDEQYF
>TRBJ2-1|TRBD2|15|few|TRBV12-3/TRBV12-4
TGTGCCAGCAGTTTTTCCAGCGGGAAGCGCAATGAGCAGTTCTTC
CASSFSSGKRNEQFF
>TRBJ2-1|TRBD1|14|NA|TRBV5-4
TGTGCCAGCAGCACGTGGTGGACAGGCAATGAGCAGTTCTTC
CASSTWWTGNEQFF
>TRBJ1-1|NA|15|NA|TRBV2
TGTGCCAGCAATCTGCAGGGGTATATGAACACTGAAGCTTTCTTT
CASNLQGYMNTEAFF
>TRBJ2-7|NA|14|NA|TRBV6-2/TRBV6-3
TGTGCCAGCAGTAGGCCGGGACTTGCCTACGAGCAGTACTTC
CASSRPGLAYEQYF
>TRBJ1-4|NA|14|NA|TRBV2
TGTGCCAGCAGTGCCAGGGAGGGAGGGGAAAAACTGTTTTTT
CASSAREGGEKLFF
>TRBJ2-1|NA|16|few|TRBV7-2
TGTGCCAGCAGCTTAAGAAGTCCCAGCTCCTACAATGAGCAGTTCTTC
CASSLRSPSSYNEQFF
>TRBJ2-5|TRBD2|16|few|TRBV7-8
TGTGCCAGCAGTCCCCGACTAGCGGGAGGAGAACAGACCCAGTACTTC
CASSPRLAGGEQTQYF
>TRBJ1-5|TRBD1|12|NA|TRBV19
TGTGCCAGCCGACAGGGGATTAAGCCCCAGCATTTT
CASRQGIKPQHF
>TRBJ2-7|TRBD2|20|NA|TRBV6-2/TRBV6-3
TGTGCCAGCAGTTACACCTGGACTAGCGGGGGGGAGAGAGTCTTCTACGAGCAGTACTTC
CASSYTWTSGGERVFYEQYF